This TCR beta chain was sequenced during a study of blood T cell repertoires in COVID-19. The overall study: Nucleic acid was either cDNA or gDNA, and it came from T cells, B-cell-depleted T cells, or PBMCs.

Trimming removed 4 bases from V and 5 bases from J, with 14 bases in between. From germline, CDR1 is PRHDT and CDR2 FYEKMQ (reference sequence). The CDR3 sequence is 14 residues long. Among Cohort 3 donors, those recovered had two negative PCRs, clearance, or symptom resolution. Methods used by the authors: Reference gene primers were amplified, and this amplification served to estimate nucleated cell counts. Only in-frame clones appear in the TCRdb table, and some are missing; sequencing was by immunoSEQ multiplex PCR. The DNA was the basis for D and trimming; V, J and clone size are from that table. The sample has over 120,000 clones, roughly 75% seen once; the top ten hold 5% to 7%.

The receptor comes from a woman in her 50s who had recovered from COVID-19. Sequenced material: PBMCs or T cells enriched from blood (not recorded which). The rearrangement links TRBV13 to TRBJ2-5; no firm D call. For the CDR3, the DNA is TGTGCCAGCAGCTCCGGGTCCAATGTGGAGACCCAGTACTTC. Encoded protein: CASSSGSNVETQYF. Drawing the rest from reference TRBV13 and TRBJ2-5, the complete variable domain is AAGVIQSPRHLIKEKRETATLKCYPIPRHDTVYWYQQGPGQDPQFLISFYEKMQSDKGSIPDRFSAQQFSDYHSELNMSSLELGDSALYFCASSSGSNVETQYFGPGTRLLVL.